The TCR beta chain under discussion was sequenced for a study of identical twins. Study-wide results and caveats: Modelling approaches yielded underestimates of out-of-frame TCR alpha sharing between monozygotic twins.

On this clonotype: Its matching antigen is unknown.

Unique molecular identifiers were present on cDNA, and template switching added a universal primer site. In TCRdb, the 5' RACE reads were re-called with MiXCR into one record per CDR3 protein. Of around 650,000 distinct CDR3 sequences listed, under 8.5% were seen once; the top ten hold 1.6%. Trimming stripped 0 bases from V and 2 bases from J, with 13 bases between. This CDR3 has 16 residues. Per the germline V gene, CDR1 is MGHRA and CDR2 is YSYEKL. These data also featured in a second study, about yellow fever vaccine responses in identical twins. That paper adds: Vaccine T cell responses of twins reportedly seemed partly convergent and partly personalized.

The clonotype comes from a woman younger than 30 in good health. This sequence joins TRBV4-1 and TRBJ2-5; D might be TRBD1 (5 bases). Sequenced material: PBMCs. In nucleotides, the CDR3 is TGCGCCAGCAGCCAAGATTCGTTCCAGGGACAAGAGACCCAGTACTTC. Translated: CASSQDSFQGQETQYF.